These 20 T cell receptor beta chains originate from one sample sequenced in a study of naive CD8 T cells in extremely preterm neonates. Using immunoSEQ multiplex PCR, the repertoire was profiled, and TCRdb retains in-frame clones only, with some absent. The table has several thousand clones, approximately 98% seen once. Material for sequencing was naive CD8+ T cells from blood. The receptors here all came from a human donor in good health.

This chain joins TRBV19 and TRBJ2-2; a possible D gene is TRBD2 (6 bases). CDR3 size: 16 residues. Germline V CDR1 and CDR2: LNHDA, SQIVND (reference sequence). Trimming shortened V by 1 base and J by 6 bases, and 15 bases separated the two germline ends. CDR3 bases: TGTGCCAGTAGTATAGTGGAGGGCCTGGGATCCGGGGAGCTGTTTTTT. Protein sequence: CASSIVEGLGSGELFF.

The chain is built from TRBV27 and TRBJ1-4; no definite D call. V was trimmed by 6 bases and J by 3 bases, leaving 17 bases between them. This CDR3 contains 16 residues. Per germline, CDR1 MNHEY and CDR2 SMNVEV (reference sequence). This chain's CDR3 is CASRFSEGTSNEKLFF. CDR3 coding DNA: TGTGCCAGCAGATTCTCCGAGGGAACCTCTAATGAAAAACTGTTTTTT.

The DNA of the CDR3 is TGTGCCAGCAGCGCCCCGGACAGGGGGCTGTTTCAGCCCCAGCATTTT. Translating gives CASSAPDRGLFQPQHF. The genes are TRBV9 and TRBJ1-5, with 11 positions matching TRBD1. The trim removed 3 bases at V and 6 bases at J, leaving 8 bases unmatched. Germline CDR1 SGDLS, CDR2 YYNGEE. The CDR3 loop spans 16 amino acids.

The chain joins TRBV25-1 to TRBJ2-1; a weak D match, TRBD1 (5 bases). The CDR3 totals 14 residues. Trimming removed 7 bases at V and 5 bases at J, with 15 bases between. CDR1 is MGHDK and CDR2 is SYGVNS in the germline V gene. This chain's CDR3 is CASKSRIGDNEQFF. In DNA, the CDR3 is TGTGCCAGCAAATCGCGAATAGGGGACAATGAGCAGTTCTTC.

This chain links TRBV5-6 with TRBJ2-1; 11 bases are a match to TRBD1. V was clipped by 3 bases and J by 7 bases; unmatched bases: 6. The V gene's germline CDR1 is SGHDT and CDR2 YYEEEE. The CDR3 totals 15 residues. CDR3 in amino acids: CASSYGQGAENEQFF. CDR3 in DNA: TGTGCCAGCAGCTACGGACAGGGGGCTGAAAATGAGCAGTTCTTC.

The chain has TRBV5-6 and TRBJ2-3, with D tentatively TRBD1 (5 bases). V was pared by 1 base and J by 5 bases, with 17 bases between. CDR1 is SGHDT and CDR2 is YYEEEE in the germline V gene. The CDR3 covers 16 residues. This CDR3 reads CASSLNRQKGRDTQYF. CDR3 DNA: TGTGCCAGCAGCTTGAATAGACAGAAGGGAAGAGATACGCAGTATTTT.

This chain links TRBV9 with TRBJ1-1, with a tentative D call TRBD1 (6 bases). Germline assignment: CDR1 SGDLS and CDR2 YYNGEE. The ends were cut back, 4 bases at V and 5 bases at J, with 15 bases in the middle. CDR3 length: 14 residues. In nucleotides, the CDR3 is TGTGCCAGCAGCAACAGGGTGTCGGGGACTGAAGCTTTCTTT. It codes for CASSNRVSGTEAFF.

The chain employs TRBV23-1 and TRBJ1-2, with a weak D call TRBD1 (5 bases). TRBV23-1 is an open reading frame, and its role is uncertain. This CDR3 region has 16 residues. V shed 4 bases and J shed 4 bases, with 19 bases lying between them. The CDR3 is CASSPQTASTRYGYTF. The CDR3 DNA follows: TGCGCCAGCAGTCCCCAGACAGCGTCCACTCGCTATGGCTACACCTTC.

The CDR3 reads CASSLRTFKETQYF. CDR3 in DNA: TGTGCCAGCAGTTTGCGGACATTCAAAGAGACCCAGTACTTC. The gene calls are TRBV28 and TRBJ2-5, with a tentative D call TRBD1 (5 bases). Germline V gene sequence: CDR1 MDHEN, CDR2 SYDVKM. V lost 3 bases and J 3 bases, leaving 11 bases between the germline ends. The CDR3 loop spans 14 amino acids.

The chain couples TRBV4-1 to TRBJ2-7; TRBD2 might be the D (7 bases). CDR1 and CDR2 (germline): MGHRA, YSYEKL. The germline V and J ends were trimmed by 0 bases and 2 bases, with 11 bases remaining between them. The CDR3 consists of 15 residues. The CDR3 is CASSQDAGAPYEQYF. The DNA for the CDR3 is TGCGCCAGCAGCCAAGATGCGGGGGCCCCCTACGAGCAGTACTTC.

J is TRBJ2-1 and V is TRBV4-2; 7 nucleotides match TRBD2. Unmatched junction bases numbered 13, after V lost 4 bases and J lost 4 bases. The CDR3 totals 17 residues. CDR1 and CDR2 (germline): LGHNA, YNFKEQ. CDR3 loop: CASSPKLGLAVYNEQFF. CDR3 bases: TGTGCCAGCAGCCCAAAGCTCGGCCTAGCGGTTTACAATGAGCAGTTCTTC.

The rearrangement joins TRBV5-4 to TRBJ2-2; 8 bases match TRBD2. This CDR3 comprises 15 residues. V shed 4 bases and J 7 bases; nucleotides not matched to a gene: 9. Germline loops: CDR1 SGHNT, CDR2 YYREEE (reference sequence). The CDR3 protein is CASSTEREYYGELFF. CDR3 coding DNA: TGTGCCAGCAGCACAGAGCGGGAGTATTACGGGGAGCTGTTTTTT.

CDR3 DNA: TGCGCCAGCAGCGCGGGCCAATCAGGCGCCACAGATACGCAGTATTTT. It encodes CASSAGQSGATDTQYF. V gene TRBV5-1 combines with J gene TRBJ2-3, with D perhaps TRBD2 (5 bases). Trimming removed 4 bases from V and 2 bases from J, with 17 bases in between. The CDR3 covers 16 residues. Germline V lookup: CDR1 SGHRS, CDR2 YFSETQ.

CDR3 amino acids: CASSSSGGLGEQYF. In nucleotides, the CDR3 is TGTGCCAGCAGTTCGAGCGGGGGCCTTGGCGAGCAGTACTTC. The rearrangement links TRBV6-5 to TRBJ2-7, with 8 bases lining up with TRBD2. The CDR3 runs 14 residues. The V segment lost 4 bases and the J segment 6 bases; nucleotides outside the gene matches: 8. CDR1 is MNHEY and CDR2 is SVGAGI in the germline V gene.

V is TRBV6-5 and J is TRBJ2-1, with TRBD1 matching over 9 bases. There are 15 residues in the CDR3. Unmatched junction bases numbered 7, after V lost 0 bases and J lost 10 bases. Germline values: CDR1 MNHEY, CDR2 SVGAGI. CDR3 region: CASSYSRGQGVEQFF. CDR3 bases: TGTGCCAGCAGTTACTCGAGGGGACAGGGCGTGGAGCAGTTCTTC.

This rearrangement joins TRBV7-9 to TRBJ1-1, with TRBD1 matching 7 bases. Germline V gene data show CDR1 as SEHNR and CDR2 as FQNEAQ (reference sequence). J gave up 1 base and V 1 base, and 3 bases lay outside the gene matches. The CDR3 covers 15 residues. The CDR3 DNA reads as TGTGCCAGCAGCTTAGTGACAGGGCAGAACACTGAAGCTTTCTTT. Amino acid sequence: CASSLVTGQNTEAFF.

The chain combines TRBV30 with TRBJ2-1; 7 positions match TRBD1. Per germline, CDR1 GTSNPN and CDR2 SVGIG (reference sequence). The V and J ends lost 4 bases and 10 bases, in that order; junction bases with no gene match: 4. The CDR3 runs 11 residues. CDR3 sequence (DNA): TGTGCCTGGATGGGGGACAGAGAGCAGTTCTTC. As protein: CAWMGDREQFF.

The V gene is TRBV10-3, the J gene TRBJ2-3; 7 bases agree with TRBD2. V was pared by 8 bases and J by 5 bases, with 1 base of the junction left unmatched. The CDR3 spans 11 residues. The germline CDR1 and CDR2 sequences are ENHRY and SYGVKD. The CDR3 spells CAIGGGDTQYF. CDR3 DNA sequence: TGTGCCATCGGGGGGGGAGATACGCAGTATTTT.

The chain recombines TRBV6-5 with TRBJ2-5, with a weak D call TRBD2 (6 bases). V was pared by 5 bases and J by 5 bases, with 12 bases between. The germline gives CDR1 MNHEY, CDR2 SVGAGI. This CDR3 comprises 13 residues. The CDR3 DNA is TGTGCCAGCAGTCTCGGGGGAGTGGAGACCCAGTACTTC. This translates into CASSLGGVETQYF.

The chain combines TRBV4-1 with TRBJ2-7; 7 positions match TRBD1. Germline V gene sequence: CDR1 MGHRA, CDR2 YSYEKL. The CDR3 contains 16 residues. The V and J ends lost 4 bases and 1 base, in that order; junction bases with no gene match: 10. The CDR3, as DNA: TGCGCCAGCAGCCCAGGGGCAGCAGGGGGATCCTACGAGCAGTACTTC. It encodes CASSPGAAGGSYEQYF.